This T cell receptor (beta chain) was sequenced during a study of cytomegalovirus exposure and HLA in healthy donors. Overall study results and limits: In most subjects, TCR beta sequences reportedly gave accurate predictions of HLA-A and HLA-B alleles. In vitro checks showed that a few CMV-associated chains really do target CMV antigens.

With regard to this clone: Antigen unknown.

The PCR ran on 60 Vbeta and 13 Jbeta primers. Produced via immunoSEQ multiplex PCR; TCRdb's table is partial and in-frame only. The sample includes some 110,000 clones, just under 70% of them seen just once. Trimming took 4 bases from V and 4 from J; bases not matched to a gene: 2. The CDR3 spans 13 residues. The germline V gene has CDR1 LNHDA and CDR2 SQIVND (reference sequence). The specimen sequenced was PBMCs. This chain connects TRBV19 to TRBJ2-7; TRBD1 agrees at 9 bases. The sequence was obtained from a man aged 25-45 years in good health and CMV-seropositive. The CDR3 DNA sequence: TGTGCCAGTAGTACGGACAGGGGATACGAGCAGTACTTC. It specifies CASSTDRGYEQYF. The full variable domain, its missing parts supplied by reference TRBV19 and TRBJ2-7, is DGGITQSPKYLFRKEGQNVTLSCEQNLNHDAMYWYRQDPGQGLRLIYYSQIVNDFQKGDIAEGYSVSREKKESFPLTVTSAQKNPTAFYLCASSTDRGYEQYFGPGTRLTVT.